These 17 T cell receptor beta chains originate from one sample sequenced in a study of CD8 T cells in ankylosing spondylitis. Study-level points and caveats: Ankylosing spondylitis blood appeared to be characterized by a TCR beta motif of fewer than ten highly homologous variants.

TCRdb recomputed calls from the 5' RACE reads with MiXCR, one row per CDR3 protein. The sample comprises about 420,000 distinct CDR3 sequences, about 20% of which are singletons, and about 16% rests with the top ten. Their recognized antigens are unknown. Sample: blood, either unsorted or a sorted T cell fraction (not recorded which). These receptors all come from a male donor with ankylosing spondylitis.

This clonotype was seen more than once but under ten times. CDR3 region: CASSRPRGSSYNEQFF. The CDR3 DNA reads as TGTGCCAGCAGTCGTCCGAGGGGGAGCTCCTACAATGAGCAGTTCTTC. The genes are TRBV27 and TRBJ2-1; D may be TRBD1 (6 bases). CDR1 and CDR2 (germline): MNHEY, SMNVEV (reference sequence). V shed 5 bases and J shed 0 bases, with 14 bases lying between them. The CDR3 is 16 residues long.

The gene calls are TRBV14 and TRBJ2-2; D uncertain. The CDR3 loop spans 14 amino acids. Trimming took 4 bases from V and 3 from J, leaving 9 bases between them. Looked up from germline, CDR1 is SGHDN and CDR2 is FVKESK. CDR3 sequence (DNA): TGTGCCAGCAGCCCCATTGGGTACACCGGGGAGCTGTTTTTT. Protein product: CASSPIGYTGELFF.

There are a few counts of this clonotype. The CDR3 DNA follows: TGTGCCAGCAGCCTCACTAGGTTCCTCAGTGAGCAGTTCTTC. This sequence encodes CASSLTRFLSEQFF. The J gene is TRBJ2-1, the V gene TRBV3-1, with D maybe TRBD2 (5 bases). Deletions cut 4 bases from V and 9 bases from J, with 16 bases between. Per the germline V gene, CDR1 is LGHDT and CDR2 is YNNKEL (reference sequence). This CDR3 is 14 amino acids long.

V and J are TRBV14 and TRBJ2-2; a weak D match, TRBD1 (6 bases). Germline-derived CDR1 and CDR2 are SGHDN and FVKESK. The CDR3 sequence is 16 residues long. The V and J ends lost 1 base and 4 bases respectively, with 13 bases between them. CDR3 DNA: TGTGCCAGCAGCCAAGCAGGGGATGCCAGCACCGGGGAGCTGTTTTTT. This sequence encodes CASSQAGDASTGELFF.

In its sample, this clonotype was seen a few times. The J gene is TRBJ2-3, the V gene TRBV11-2, with a possible D match to TRBD2 (6 bases). V was cut by 5 bases and J by 2 bases, with 23 bases left in between. Germline V gene lookup returns CDR1 SGHAT and CDR2 FQNNGV. The CDR3 loop spans 18 amino acids. The CDR3 sequence is CASSPNPVNSGPTDTQYF. The CDR3 nucleotides are TGTGCCAGCAGCCCAAACCCCGTTAATAGCGGCCCCACAGATACGCAGTATTTT.

There are a few counts of this clonotype. The V and J genes are TRBV29-1 and TRBJ1-3; D gene unclear. Per germline, CDR1 SQVTM and CDR2 ANQGSEA. This CDR3 comprises 14 residues. V was clipped by 6 bases and J by 2 bases, with 14 bases between them. The DNA of the CDR3 is TGCAGCGTCCTCACGCCGGATACTGGAAACACCATATATTTT. Residues: CSVLTPDTGNTIYF.

This clonotype was seen more than once but under ten times. The rearrangement links TRBV5-1 to TRBJ2-1; the match to TRBD1 covers 8 bases. Germline loops: CDR1 SGHRS, CDR2 YFSETQ. The CDR3 contains 15 residues. With 1 base clipped from V and 2 bases from J, the junction kept 2 bases outside the gene matches. Written as DNA, the CDR3 is TGCGCCAGCAGCTTGCAACAGGGGGCCTACAATGAGCAGTTCTTC. This gives the protein CASSLQQGAYNEQFF.

This chain links TRBV27 with TRBJ2-1, with 8 positions matching TRBD2. The CDR3 covers 14 residues. V lost 6 bases and J lost 5; bases outside the gene matches: 6. Germline V gene data show CDR1 as MNHEY and CDR2 as SMNVEV (reference sequence). This chain's CDR3 is CASRASGLDNEQFF. The CDR3 DNA is TGTGCCAGCAGGGCTAGCGGGCTGGACAATGAGCAGTTCTTC.

Comment on this clonotype: Relative to the germline gene, one junction end is altered; a read error may explain this. The chain carries TRBV28 and TRBJ2-7, with 11 bases fitting TRBD2. CDR1 is MDHEN and CDR2 is SYDVKM in the germline V gene. This CDR3 spans 12 amino acids. CDR3 in amino acids: CASSDPGLAEGF. The CDR3 DNA reads TGTGCCAGCAGTGACCCGGGACTAGCGGAGGGGTTC.

The chain combines TRBV6-1 with TRBJ1-4; no reliable D call. The V end lost 5 bases, the J end lost 5 bases, and 9 bases lay between the germline ends. The CDR3 is 13 residues long. Germline assignment: CDR1 MNHNS and CDR2 SASEGT. DNA of the CDR3: TGTGCCAGCAGTCTGGGCGGGAATGAAAAACTGTTTTTT. It codes for CASSLGGNEKLFF.

The chain uses TRBV4-2 and TRBJ2-5; the D is unclear. V shed 6 bases and J shed 4 bases, with 12 bases lying between them. The V gene's germline CDR1 is LGHNA and CDR2 YNFKEQ. This CDR3 is built from 13 residues. The CDR3 protein is CASSREGRETQYF. For the CDR3, the DNA is TGTGCCAGCAGTCGAGAAGGGCGAGAGACCCAGTACTTC.

There are a few counts of this clonotype. The rearrangement joins TRBV6-1 to TRBJ2-1, with a tentative D call TRBD1 (5 bases). Per the germline V gene, CDR1 is MNHNS and CDR2 is SASEGT. The CDR3 covers 14 residues. The V gene lost 8 bases and the J gene lost 4 bases, with 15 bases spanning the gap. The CDR3 DNA reads as TGTGCCAGCCTGAGGCAGGGCGAGTACAATGAGCAGTTCTTC. This translates into CASLRQGEYNEQFF.

V gene TRBV5-1 combines with J gene TRBJ2-4; no firm D call. CDR1 and CDR2 (germline): SGHRS, YFSETQ. Trimming removed 0 bases from V and 1 base from J, with 11 bases in between. This CDR3 has 16 amino acids. The CDR3 protein is CASSLDGSAAKNIQYF. DNA for the CDR3: TGCGCCAGCAGCTTGGACGGCAGTGCGGCCAAAAACATTCAGTACTTC.

This clonotype was seen a few times. The chain is built from TRBV20-1 and TRBJ1-4, with 8 bases fitting TRBD1. CDR3 size: 15 residues. Germline CDR1 and CDR2: DFQATT and SNEGSKA (reference sequence). After removal of 2 bases from V and 0 bases from J, the junction contained 2 bases not matched to a gene. This CDR3 is CSARQGASTNEKLFF. The CDR3, as DNA: TGCAGTGCTAGACAGGGGGCCTCAACTAATGAAAAACTGTTTTTT.

This clonotype was counted between two and nine times. The J gene is TRBJ2-2, the V gene TRBV7-2; D is unresolved. Germline V CDR1 and CDR2: SGHTA, FQGNSA. CDR3 length equals 16 residues. V lost 4 bases, J lost 5 bases, and 17 bases lay in between. The CDR3 nucleotides read TGTGCCAGCAGCTCACCCACACGAAGTTATACCGGGGAGCTGTTTTTT. This gives the protein CASSSPTRSYTGELFF.

This chain uses TRBV4-3 with TRBJ2-7; D may be TRBD1 or TRBD2 (7 bases each). The CDR3 covers 15 residues. Trimming pared 4 bases from V and 2 bases from J, leaving 15 bases between. In germline, CDR1 is LGHNA, CDR2 YSLEER. CDR3 sequence reads: CASSPGPGGAYEQYF. CDR3 nucleotides: TGCGCCAGCAGCCCTGGGCCAGGGGGGGCCTACGAGCAGTACTTC.

This clonotype was seen only a few times. V is TRBV24-1 and J is TRBJ2-1, with 7 bases that match TRBD2. CDR3 length equals 16 residues. Germline CDR1 KGHDR, CDR2 SFDVKD. The junction had 10 bases not matched to a gene; V was cut back by 4 bases and J by 5 bases. In DNA form, the CDR3 reads TGTGCCACCAGTGACCCCTCGCTAGCGGTACACAATGAGCAGTTCTTC. It specifies CATSDPSLAVHNEQFF.